This record looks at one T cell receptor (beta chain) sequence and its context. Its antigen is undetermined. Profiled with immunoSEQ multiplex PCR; TCRdb holds only in-frame clones, not every one. The sample has roughly 70,000 clones, approximately 83% seen once; the top ten hold 5.5% to 7%. V was clipped by 5 bases and J by 4 bases; unmatched bases: 19. The CDR3 is made up of 19 amino acids. The V gene's germline CDR1 is MDHEN and CDR2 SYDVKM. This specimen belongs to a study of T cell responses to AZD1222 COVID-19 vaccine. Whole-study results and caveats: In all cases, repertoires were sampled only after the peak T cell response.

The starting material was peripheral blood, obtained 28 days after the second AZD1222 dose. The gene calls are TRBV28 and TRBJ2-3, with 9 positions matching TRBD2. The sequence derives from an adult who received the AZD1222 COVID-19 vaccine. CDR3 nucleotides: TGTGCCAGCAGTATGCCCTTAAGGCTAGCGGGGATAAAACCAGATACGCAGTATTTT. This translates into CASSMPLRLAGIKPDTQYF.